The T cell receptor beta chain under discussion was sequenced for a study of control samples from healthy donors and cancer patients. This table comes from immunoSEQ multiplex PCR, and its TCRdb copy is limited to in-frame clones, with some not included. The sample gives about 98,000 clones, roughly three quarters of which show up once; 10% to 13% is in the top ten. The CDR3 has 17 amino acids. Trimming removed 1 base from V and 4 bases from J, with 20 bases in between. From germline, CDR1 is SGHTA and CDR2 FQGNSA. The V gene is TRBV7-2, the J gene TRBJ2-7; possible D gene TRBD2, 7 bases. The TCR originated in a woman aged 25 to 39 in good health. The material sequenced was blood. The chain's CDR3 is CASSLVSGGAGTYEQYF. The CDR3, as DNA: TGTGCCAGCAGCTTAGTAAGTGGGGGGGCCGGAACGTACGAGCAGTACTTC.